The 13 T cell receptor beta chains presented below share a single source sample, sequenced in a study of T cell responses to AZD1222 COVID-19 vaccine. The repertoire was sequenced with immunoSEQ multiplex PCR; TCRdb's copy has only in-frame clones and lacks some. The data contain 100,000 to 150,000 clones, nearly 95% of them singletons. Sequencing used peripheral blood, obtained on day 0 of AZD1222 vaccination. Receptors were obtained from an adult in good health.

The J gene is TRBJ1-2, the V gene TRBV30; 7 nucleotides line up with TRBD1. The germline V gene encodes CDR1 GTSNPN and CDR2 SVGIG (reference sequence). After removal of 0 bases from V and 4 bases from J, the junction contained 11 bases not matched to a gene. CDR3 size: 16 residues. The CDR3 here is CAWSVWRAGGSYGYTF. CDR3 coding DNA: TGTGCCTGGAGTGTATGGAGGGCAGGGGGTTCCTATGGCTACACCTTC.

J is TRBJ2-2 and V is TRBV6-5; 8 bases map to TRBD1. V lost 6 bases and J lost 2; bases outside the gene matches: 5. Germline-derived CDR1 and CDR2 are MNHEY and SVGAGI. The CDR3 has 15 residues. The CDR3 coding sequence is TGTGCCAGCAGACCCGGGACAGGAAACACCGGGGAGCTGTTTTTT. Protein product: CASRPGTGNTGELFF.

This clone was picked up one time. CDR3 nucleotide sequence: TGCGCCAGCAGTGATGGAACTAGCGGGGGGGCTAATGAGCAGTTCTTC. It codes for CASSDGTSGGANEQFF. The chain joins TRBV10-1 to TRBJ2-1; the match to TRBD2 covers 13 bases. Germline trimming cut 3 bases from V and 7 bases from J; bases unmatched to any gene: 6. This CDR3 comprises 16 residues. The germline CDR1 and CDR2 sequences are WNHNN and SYGVQD (reference sequence).

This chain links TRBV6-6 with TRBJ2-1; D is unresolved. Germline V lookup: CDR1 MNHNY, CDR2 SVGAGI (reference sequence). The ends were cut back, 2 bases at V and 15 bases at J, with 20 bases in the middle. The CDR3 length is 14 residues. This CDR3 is CASSYGRAVSWRFF. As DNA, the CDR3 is TGTGCCAGCAGTTACGGTCGGGCGGTTTCCTGGCGGTTCTTC.

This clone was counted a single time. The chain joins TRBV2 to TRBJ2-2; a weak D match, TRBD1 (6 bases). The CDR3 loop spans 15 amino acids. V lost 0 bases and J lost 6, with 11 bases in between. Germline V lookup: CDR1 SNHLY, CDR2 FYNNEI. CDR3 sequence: CASSEAQNRAGELFF. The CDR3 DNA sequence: TGTGCCAGCAGTGAAGCCCAAAACAGGGCCGGGGAGCTGTTTTTT.

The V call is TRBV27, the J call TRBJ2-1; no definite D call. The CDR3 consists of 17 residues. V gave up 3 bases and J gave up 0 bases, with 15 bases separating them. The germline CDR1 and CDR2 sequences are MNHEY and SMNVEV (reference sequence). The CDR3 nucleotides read TGTGCCAGCAGTTTTCTATCTGTCTTGAGCTCCTACAATGAGCAGTTCTTC. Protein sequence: CASSFLSVLSSYNEQFF.

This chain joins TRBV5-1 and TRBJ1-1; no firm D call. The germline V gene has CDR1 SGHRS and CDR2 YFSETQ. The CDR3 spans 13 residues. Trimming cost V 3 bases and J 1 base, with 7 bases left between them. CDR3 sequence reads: CASSSTGNTEAFF. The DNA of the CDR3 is TGCGCCAGCAGCTCCACCGGGAACACTGAAGCTTTCTTT.

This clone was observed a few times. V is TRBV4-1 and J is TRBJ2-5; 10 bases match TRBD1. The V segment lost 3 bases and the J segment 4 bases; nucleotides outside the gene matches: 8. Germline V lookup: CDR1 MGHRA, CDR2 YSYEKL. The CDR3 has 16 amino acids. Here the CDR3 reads CASSQETGGSGETQYF. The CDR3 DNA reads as TGCGCCAGCAGCCAGGAGACAGGGGGCTCTGGAGAGACCCAGTACTTC.

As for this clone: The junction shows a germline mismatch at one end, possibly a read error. The DNA of the CDR3 is TGTGCCAGCACCCAAGGAAACACCATATATTTT. This sequence encodes CASTQGNTIYF. The genes are TRBV3-1 (or the pseudogene TRBV3-2) and TRBJ1-3, with D unresolved. Germline-derived CDR1 and CDR2 are LGHDT and YNNKEL (reference sequence). This CDR3 has 11 amino acids.

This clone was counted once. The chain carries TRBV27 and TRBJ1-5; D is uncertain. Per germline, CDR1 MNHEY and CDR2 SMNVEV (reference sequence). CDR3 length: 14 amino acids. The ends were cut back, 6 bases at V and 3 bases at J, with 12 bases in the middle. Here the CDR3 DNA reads TGTGCCAGCAGCCCCGGTGGTGACAATCAGCCCCAGCATTTT. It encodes CASSPGGDNQPQHF.

The CDR3 protein is CASSYRDNTEAFF. The CDR3 DNA is TGTGCCAGCAGTTACCGGGACAACACTGAAGCTTTCTTT. V gene TRBV6-2 or TRBV6-3 combines with J gene TRBJ1-1; D perhaps matches TRBD1 (5 bases). Trimming took 2 bases from V and 2 from J, leaving 6 bases between them. The CDR3 consists of 13 residues. Germline CDR1 and CDR2: MNHEY and SVGEGT.

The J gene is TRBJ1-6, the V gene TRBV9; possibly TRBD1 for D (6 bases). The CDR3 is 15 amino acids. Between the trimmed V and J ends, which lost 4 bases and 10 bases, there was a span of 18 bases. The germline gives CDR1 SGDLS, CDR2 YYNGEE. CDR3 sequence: CASSPDEGGVSPLHF. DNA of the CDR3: TGTGCCAGCAGCCCCGACGAGGGGGGAGTATCACCCCTCCACTTT.

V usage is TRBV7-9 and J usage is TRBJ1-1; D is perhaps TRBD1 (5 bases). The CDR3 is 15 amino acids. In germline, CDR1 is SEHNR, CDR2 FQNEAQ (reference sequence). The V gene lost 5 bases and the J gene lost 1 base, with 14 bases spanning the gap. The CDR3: CASSPREGRNTEAFF. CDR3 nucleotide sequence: TGTGCCAGCAGCCCGCGAGAGGGGCGGAACACTGAAGCTTTCTTT.